This TCR beta chain was found in a study of blood T cell repertoires in COVID-19 (dated by TCRdb to 2019 to 2021). In the study overall: Samples covering the acute and convalescent phases of COVID-19 were provided by collaborators in the United States, Italy and Spain. The material from the prospective study consisted of cDNA or gDNA derived from T cells, B-cell-depleted T cells, or PBMCs. Deeply sampled blood TCRbeta repertoires from subjects exposed to, actively infected with, or recovered from COVID-19 were included in the dataset. A freely available public database, intended as a resource for researchers studying the immune response to SARS-CoV-2, is where the repertoires were released. Samples came from the ongoing ImmuneRACE study (first 160 participants) plus 1,254 subjects from 6 global collaborators. A de-identified subject ID, COVID-19 status, age in years and sex were almost always included in the sample metadata. HLA class I and class II types, where available, came from metadata supplied by the sample provider rather than from assay-based typing.

Including cysteine and phenylalanine, the CDR3 has 15 amino acids. The kept DNA is CDR3 alone, 45 bases in frame from the first base. CDR1 and CDR2 are drawn from the germline V gene: SGDLS, YYNGEE. V drops 4 bases and J drops 4 bases, leaving 15 bases in between. What the work shows at the level of the full study, not this receptor alone: The amount of clinical and demographic metadata varied by source and participant and was provided uncurated.

A second Seattle source provided samples from volunteer blood donors who had recovered from COVID-19. Each collaborating institution followed its own protocols to collect whole blood in K2EDTA tubes. For TCRbeta analysis, collaborator samples were shipped as frozen whole blood, as isolated PBMCs, or as DNA extracted from either sample type. TCRbeta CDR3 regions were amplified from genomic DNA using the immunoSEQ Assay, a bias-controlled multiplex PCR. As for the authors' bioinformatics: Within the assay, amplification of reference gene primers was used to estimate how many nucleated cells each sample contained. Sequence reads were collapsed and filtered to measure the absolute abundance of every unique TCRbeta CDR3 rearrangement. For each sample, productive Simpson clonality was calculated as the square root of Simpson's diversity index across productive rearrangements. Drawn from immuneACCESS, this table holds only the in-frame rearrangements with V and J called that TCRdb kept. Clones are partly lost; checked studies trace under half to an unresolved V gene and leave the rest unexplained. Clone size and the V and J calls come from that table; the DNA yielded D and trimming. The sample has roughly 120,000 clones on record, roughly nine tenths of them singletons. Jointly, the top ten make up 7.9% of the sample.

With respect to this clone: The specificity of this receptor is unknown. The record has no base qualities; no much larger clone is one base away.

The sequence derives from an older man who had recovered from COVID-19. The chain couples TRBV9 to TRBJ1-5; the D gene is not confidently resolved. Sequencing was performed on peripheral blood. The CDR3 sequence is CASSPYGVGNQPQHF. In nucleotide form, the sequence is TGTGCCAGCAGCCCTTACGGGGTTGGTAATCAGCCCCAGCATTTT. Reference TRBV9 and TRBJ1-5 genes cover what lies past the CDR3, so the full variable domain is DSGVTQTPKHLITATGQRVTLRCSPRSGDLSVYWYQQSLDQGLQFLIQYYNGEERAKGNILERFSAQQFPDLHSELNLSSLELGDSALYFCASSPYGVGNQPQHFGDGTRLSIL.